The present T cell receptor (beta chain) was sequenced within a study of T cells after posttransplantation cyclophosphamide. CDR1 and CDR2 (germline): MGHDK, SYGVNS. The CDR3 consists of 16 residues. V was pared by 8 bases and J by 0 bases, with 20 bases between. Repertoires were generated with immunoSEQ multiplex PCR, while TCRdb's copy carries only in-frame clones and drops some. The sample gives 41,000 or so clones, none seen only once, and the top ten clones hold approximately 6%. The sequence came from a man aged 25 to 40 in good health and a related stem cell transplant donor. The sample comprised PBMCs. The genes are TRBV25-1 and TRBJ2-7; maybe TRBD2 (6 bases). The CDR3 reads CASPGVAGGCSYEQYF. CDR3 bases: TGTGCCAGCCCGGGGGTGGCAGGAGGTTGCTCCTACGAGCAGTACTTC.